This TCR beta chain was captured in a study of response to subunit inactivated influenza vaccine. MiXCR was run by TCRdb on the RT-PCR reads, yielding one entry per CDR3 protein. The repertoire includes about 540,000 distinct CDR3 sequences, 20% to 25% of them detected once, and 2.5% to 3% sits in the top ten. Germline loops: CDR1 SNHLY, CDR2 FYNNEI. There are 14 residues in the CDR3. V was pared by 5 bases and J by 5 bases, with 15 bases between. The data also belong to a second study, concerning T cells expressing NK-cell markers. That source reports: UMI-tagged 5'RACE template switching yielded the TCR beta cDNA.

The clonotype originates from a man aged 45-65 years who received an inactivated influenza vaccine. The gene calls are TRBV2 and TRBJ2-5; maybe TRBD1 (6 bases). The specimen comprised CD4+ T cells sorted from PBMCs, sampled roughly 13 days after vaccination. The CDR3 DNA reads TGTGCCAGCAGTCTAGACAGGAGTTTTGAGACCCAGTACTTC. Its translation: CASSLDRSFETQYF.